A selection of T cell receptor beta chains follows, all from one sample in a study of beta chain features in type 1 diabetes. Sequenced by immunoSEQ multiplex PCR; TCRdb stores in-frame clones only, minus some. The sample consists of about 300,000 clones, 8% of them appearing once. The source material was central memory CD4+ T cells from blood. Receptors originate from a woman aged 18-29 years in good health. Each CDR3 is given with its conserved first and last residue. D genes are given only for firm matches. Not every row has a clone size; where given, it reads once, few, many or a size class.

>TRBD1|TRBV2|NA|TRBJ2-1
TGTGCCAGCAGTCCCCAGGGGGCGTACAATGAGCAGTTCTTC
CASSPQGAYNEQFF
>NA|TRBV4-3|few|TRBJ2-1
TGCGCCAGCAGCCGCGGGGATAGCTCCTACAATGAGCAGTTCTTC
CASSRGDSSYNEQFF
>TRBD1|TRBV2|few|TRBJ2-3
TGTGCCAGCAGCACAGGGGGCAGGCCAGATACGCAGTATTTT
CASSTGGRPDTQYF
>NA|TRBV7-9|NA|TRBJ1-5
TGTGCCAGCAGCTTAGGGACCACAGGTCAGCCCCAGCATTTT
CASSLGTTGQPQHF
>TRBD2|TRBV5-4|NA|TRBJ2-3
TGTGCCAGCAGCACTAGACTAGCGGGGGGGACAGATACGCAGTATTTT
CASSTRLAGGTDTQYF
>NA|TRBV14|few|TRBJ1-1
TGTGCCAGCAGCAGTCAGGGTTGGACTGAAGCTTTCTTT
CASSSQGWTEAFF
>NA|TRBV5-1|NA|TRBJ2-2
TGCGCCAGCAGCGTAAAGACCACCGGGGAGCTGTTTTTT
CASSVKTTGELFF
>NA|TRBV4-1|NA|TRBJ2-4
TGCGCCAGCAGCCATTCCAGGACAGGAGGGAACAAAAACATTCAGTACTTC
CASSHSRTGGNKNIQYF
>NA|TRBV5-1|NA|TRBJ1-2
TGCGCCAGCAGTTCTACAGGGACCTATGGCTACACCTTC
CASSSTGTYGYTF
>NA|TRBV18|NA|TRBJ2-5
TGTGCCAGCTCACGCGAAGAGACCCAGTACTTC
CASSREETQYF
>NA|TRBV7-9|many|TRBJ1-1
TGTGCCAGCGCCCACGGGGCGAACACTGAAGCTTTCTTT
CASAHGANTEAFF
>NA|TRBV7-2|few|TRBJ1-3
TGTGCCAGCAGCCCTAGCGGGGGGACCTCTGGAAACACCATATATTTT
CASSPSGGTSGNTIYF
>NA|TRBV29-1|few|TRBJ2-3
TGCAGCGTGGGTGGTTTCGCAGATACGCAGTATTTT
CSVGGFADTQYF
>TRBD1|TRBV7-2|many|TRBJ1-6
TGTGCCAGCAAGGGGACAGGGGGCAAAGCACCCCTCCACTTT
CASKGTGGKAPLHF
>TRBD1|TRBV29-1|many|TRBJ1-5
TGCAGCGTCGGGACAGGGGCCTATCAGCCCCAGCATTTT
CSVGTGAYQPQHF
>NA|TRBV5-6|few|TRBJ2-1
TGTGCCAGCAGCTTCGACGGATACAATGAGCAGTTCTTC
CASSFDGYNEQFF
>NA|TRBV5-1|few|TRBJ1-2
TGCGCCAGCAGCCTGGACAGAGCTTATGGCTACACCTTC
CASSLDRAYGYTF
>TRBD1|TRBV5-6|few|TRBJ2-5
TGTGCCAGCAGCGTAACAGGGGTCGAGACCCAGTACTTC
CASSVTGVETQYF
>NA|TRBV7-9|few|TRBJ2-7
TGTGCCAGCAGCCGAAATAGCGGCTACTCCTACGAGCAGTACTTC
CASSRNSGYSYEQYF
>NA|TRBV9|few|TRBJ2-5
TGTGCCAGCAGCTTTAGTGGGGTGGAGGCAGAGACCCAGTACTTC
CASSFSGVEAETQYF
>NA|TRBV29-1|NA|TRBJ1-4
TGCAGCGCTACCAGGGGTAATAATGAAAAACTGTTTTTT
CSATRGNNEKLFF
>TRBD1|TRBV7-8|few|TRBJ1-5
TGTGCCAGCAGCTTGGACAGGGGCCTGAGACAGCCCCAGCATTTT
CASSLDRGLRQPQHF
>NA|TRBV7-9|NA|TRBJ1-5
TGTGCCAGCAGCTTTAACAGGGTCAGCAATCAGCCCCAGCATTTT
CASSFNRVSNQPQHF
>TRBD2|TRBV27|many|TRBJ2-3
TGTGCCAGCAGTTCGAGGACTGGGGGGGCAGATACGCAGTATTTT
CASSSRTGGADTQYF
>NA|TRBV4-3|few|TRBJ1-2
TGCGCCAGCAGCCATCATGAACAGGGTAGCTACACCTTC
CASSHHEQGSYTF
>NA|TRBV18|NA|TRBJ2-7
TGTGCCAGCTCACCAGGGGACGAGCAGTACTTC
CASSPGDEQYF
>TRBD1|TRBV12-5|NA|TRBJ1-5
TGTGCTAGTGGTCCCCCAGGACAGGGCGTTGGGGGGCCCCAGCATTTT
CASGPPGQGVGGPQHF
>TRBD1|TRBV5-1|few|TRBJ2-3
TGCGCCAGCAGCTTGGAAGGGACCCCGGGACAGGGGTTT
CASSLEGTPGQGF
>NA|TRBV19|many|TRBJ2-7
TGTGCCAGTAGTGTTAGCGGTTTATACGAGCAGTACTTC
CASSVSGLYEQYF
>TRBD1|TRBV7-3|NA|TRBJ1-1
TGTGCCAGCAGCTCGCTTACAGGGGCGGGTAGAGCTTTCTTT
CASSSLTGAGRAFF
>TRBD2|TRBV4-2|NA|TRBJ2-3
TGTGCCAGCAGCCACTCCCTAGCGGGGGACACAGATACGCAGTATTTT
CASSHSLAGDTDTQYF
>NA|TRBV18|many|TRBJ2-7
TGTGCCAGCTCACCGGGGACCAACTCCTACGAGCAGTACTTC
CASSPGTNSYEQYF
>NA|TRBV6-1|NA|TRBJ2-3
TGTGCCAGCCGACTCCAACGGGGCACCACAGATACGCAGTATTTT
CASRLQRGTTDTQYF
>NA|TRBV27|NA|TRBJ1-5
TGTGCCAGCAGGCGGGGGGGTAAGAGCAATCAGCCCCAGCATTTT
CASRRGGKSNQPQHF
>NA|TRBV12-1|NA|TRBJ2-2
TGTGCCAGCAGCTTTTTTCCACGAACTTCGAACACCGGGGAGCTGTTTTTT
CASSFFPRTSNTGELFF
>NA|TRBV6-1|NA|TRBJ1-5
TGTGCCAGCAGGTTCGGGATACTTAGCAATCAGCCCCAGCATTTT
CASRFGILSNQPQHF
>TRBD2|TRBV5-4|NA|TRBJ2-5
TGTGCCAGCAGCGGGACTAGCGGGAGTAAAGAGACCCAGTACTTC
CASSGTSGSKETQYF
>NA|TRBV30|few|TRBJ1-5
TGTGCCTGGAGTGAGCTGTCCGGTCAGCCCCAGCATTTT
CAWSELSGQPQHF
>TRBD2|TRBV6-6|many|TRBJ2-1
TGTGCCAGCACCCGACTAGCGGGTACTAACAATGAGCAGTTCTTC
CASTRLAGTNNEQFF
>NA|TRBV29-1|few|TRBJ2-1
TGCAGCGTCCCTATTCTAGCGTCCTACAATGAGCAGTTCTTC
CSVPILASYNEQFF
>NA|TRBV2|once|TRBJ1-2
TGTGCCAGCAGCTTCAGGGGCGACTATGGCTACACCTTC
CASSFRGDYGYTF
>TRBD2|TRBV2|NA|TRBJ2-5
TGTGCCAGTAGCGGGAGAGAGACCCAGTACTTC
CASSGRETQYF
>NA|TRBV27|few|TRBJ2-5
TGTGCCAGCAGAAGAGGGGGTCGTCAGGCAGAGACCCAGTACTTC
CASRRGGRQAETQYF
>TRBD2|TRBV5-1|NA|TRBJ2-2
TGCGCCAGCAGCCGCGCCGTAGGGGCTAGCGGAGGCACCGGGGAGCTGTTTTTT
CASSRAVGASGGTGELFF
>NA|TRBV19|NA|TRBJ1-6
TGTGCCAGTAGTATAGGAGGGAATTCACCCCTCCACTTT
CASSIGGNSPLHF
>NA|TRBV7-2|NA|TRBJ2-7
TGTGCCAGCAGCTTAGTTTCCGCCATCTACGAGCAGTACTTC
CASSLVSAIYEQYF
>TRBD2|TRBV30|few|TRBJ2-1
TGTGCCTGGAGTCGGCGGGGGGGCGCCTACAATGAGCAGTTCTTC
CAWSRRGGAYNEQFF
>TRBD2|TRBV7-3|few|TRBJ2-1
TGTGCCAGCAGCTTAAGTGTTAGCGGGAGTAGTGAGCAGTTCTTC
CASSLSVSGSSEQFF
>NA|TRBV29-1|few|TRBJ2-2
TGCAGCGTTGACGAGGGTAACACCGGGGAGCTGTTTTTT
CSVDEGNTGELFF
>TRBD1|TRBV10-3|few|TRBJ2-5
TGTGCCACGGCGAGTCAGGGGGTACGAGAGACCCAGTACTTC
CATASQGVRETQYF
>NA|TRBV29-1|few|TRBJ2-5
TGCAGCGTTCTACTCTCCCGTACCCGGGCAGAGACCCAGTACTTC
CSVLLSRTRAETQYF
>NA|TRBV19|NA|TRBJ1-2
TGTGCCAGTAGTATAGGTCTATCCTTCAACTATGGCTACACCTTC
CASSIGLSFNYGYTF
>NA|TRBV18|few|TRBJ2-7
TGTGCCAGCTCAGCCACAGGGGCGGGACCCTACGAGCAGTACTTC
CASSATGAGPYEQYF
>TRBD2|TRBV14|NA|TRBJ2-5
TGTGCCAGCAGCCTGGGACTAGCGGGAGTCGGTGAGACCCAGTACTTC
CASSLGLAGVGETQYF
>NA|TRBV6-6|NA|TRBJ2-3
TGTGCCAGCTCCTTCGGGACCCCCGGCTCAGATACGCAGTATTTT
CASSFGTPGSDTQYF